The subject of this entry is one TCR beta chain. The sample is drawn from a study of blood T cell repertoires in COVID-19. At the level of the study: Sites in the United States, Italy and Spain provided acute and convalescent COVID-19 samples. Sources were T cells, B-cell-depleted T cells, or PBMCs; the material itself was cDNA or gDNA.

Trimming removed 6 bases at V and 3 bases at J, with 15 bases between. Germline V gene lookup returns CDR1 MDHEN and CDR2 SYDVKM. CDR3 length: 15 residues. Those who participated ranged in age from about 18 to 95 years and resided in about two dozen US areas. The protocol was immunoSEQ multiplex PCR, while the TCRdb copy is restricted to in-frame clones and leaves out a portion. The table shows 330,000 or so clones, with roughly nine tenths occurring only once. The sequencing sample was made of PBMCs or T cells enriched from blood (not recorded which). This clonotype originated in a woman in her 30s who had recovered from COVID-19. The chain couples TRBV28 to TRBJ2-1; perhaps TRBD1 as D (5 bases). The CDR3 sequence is CASSHPQDLYNEQFF. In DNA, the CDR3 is TGTGCCAGCAGCCATCCACAGGACCTCTACAATGAGCAGTTCTTC.